One and the same sample provided the 8 T cell receptor beta chains below, sequenced in a study of T-cell reconstitution after alpha-beta-depleted transplantation in children (TCRdb year 2016). Libraries were prepared through PCR. TCRdb names Illumina HiSeq 2500 as the instrument used. To normalize quantification of the TCRbeta repertoire, the TCR libraries were built with molecular barcoding that relied on unique molecular identifiers. TCRdb reran the public reads through fastp at Q25 and MiXCR, keeping productive beta chains. Identical CDR3 proteins give one entry, which carries the most common genes and DNA. Present in this sample are some 95,000 distinct CDR3 sequences, about 25% of which were seen just once. The ten largest clones represent over 20% of the sample. Sample treatment or condition, as interpreted from the label and publication: allogeneic hematopoietic cell transplantation with graft depleted of TCRalphabeta T cells and CD19 B cells.

Sequencing was performed on PBMCs, taken before TCRalphabeta/CD19-depleted stem cell transplant. These receptors were collected from a boy aged 2 to 9 with acute lymphoblastic leukemia, due to receive a stem cell transplant.

The chain carries TRBV7-6 and TRBJ2-5; the match to TRBD1 covers 8 bases. The CDR3 loop spans 14 amino acids. Germline trimming cut 4 bases from V and 2 bases from J; bases unmatched to any gene: 3. The germline CDR1 and CDR2 sequences are SGHVS and FNYEAQ. The CDR3 is CASSSGQAQETQYF. As DNA, the CDR3 is TGTGCCAGCAGCTCGGGACAGGCTCAAGAGACCCAGTACTTC.

This clonotype was seen more than once but under ten times. This chain uses TRBV12-3 or TRBV12-4 with TRBJ2-7, with 8 bases fitting TRBD2. The CDR3 length is 15 residues. J gave up 3 bases and V 8 bases, and 12 bases lay outside the gene matches. CDR3 protein: CASGSSGTRYYEQYF. Written as DNA, the CDR3 is TGTGCCAGCGGGAGTAGCGGGACGCGCTACTACGAGCAGTACTTC.

The chain has TRBV5-1 and TRBJ2-3; 9 nucleotides match TRBD2. Germline trimming cut 0 bases from V and 6 bases from J; bases unmatched to any gene: 5. Germline CDR1 and CDR2: SGHRS and YFSETQ. The CDR3 totals 15 residues. The CDR3, as DNA: TGCGCCAGCAGCTTGGGACTAGCGGAAGTTGATACGCAGTATTTT. It codes for CASSLGLAEVDTQYF. The full variable domain, its missing parts supplied by reference TRBV5-1 and TRBJ2-3, is KAGVTQTPRYLIKTRGQQVTLSCSPISGHRSVSWYQQTPGQGLQFLFEYFSETQRNKGNFPGRFSGRQFSNSRSEMNVSTLELGDSALYLCASSLGLAEVDTQYFGPGTRLTVL.

The chain carries TRBV20-1 and TRBJ2-5, with D uncertain. Per the germline V gene, CDR1 is DFQATT and CDR2 is SNEGSKA (reference sequence). This CDR3 has 13 residues. V lost 6 bases, J lost 1 base, and 12 bases lay in between. CDR3 sequence: CSAASVPQETQYF. In DNA form, the CDR3 reads TGCAGTGCGGCCAGCGTTCCCCAAGAGACCCAGTACTTC.

The chain joins TRBV24-1 to TRBJ1-5, with unresolved D. Looked up from germline, CDR1 is KGHDR and CDR2 is SFDVKD. V was pared by 3 bases and J by 11 bases, with 13 bases between. The CDR3 contains 13 residues. In DNA form, the CDR3 reads TGTGCCACCAGTGATGGCTGGAGTGAGGCCCAGCATTTT. This translates into CATSDGWSEAQHF.

This clonotype was counted only a few times. The chain employs TRBV12-3 or TRBV12-4 and TRBJ1-5; D remains unclear. The V end lost 4 bases, the J end lost 9 bases, and 16 bases lay between the germline ends. This CDR3 region has 14 residues. The chain's CDR3 is CASSSSGGASPQHF. The CDR3 nucleotides are TGTGCCAGCAGTTCGAGTGGCGGTGCGTCGCCCCAGCATTTT.

V gene TRBV5-1 combines with J gene TRBJ1-1, with D unresolved. CDR3 length equals 16 residues. Trimming took off 0 bases at V and 6 bases at J, with 18 bases between the two ends. Germline V lookup: CDR1 SGHRS, CDR2 YFSETQ. Here the CDR3 DNA reads TGCGCCAGCAGCTTGGATTACAGCCGAACGAATGCTGAAGCTTTCTTT. Protein sequence: CASSLDYSRTNAEAFF. The full variable domain, its missing parts supplied by reference TRBV5-1 and TRBJ1-1, is KAGVTQTPRYLIKTRGQQVTLSCSPISGHRSVSWYQQTPGQGLQFLFEYFSETQRNKGNFPGRFSGRQFSNSRSEMNVSTLELGDSALYLCASSLDYSRTNAEAFFGQGTRLTVV.

This clonotype was counted between two and nine times. The CDR3 DNA reads as TGTGCCATCAGTGGTTTAGGAGAGTACAATGAGCAGTTCTTC. Protein product: CAISGLGEYNEQFF. The chain links TRBV10-3 to TRBJ2-1, with unresolved D. This CDR3 has 14 residues. Trimming left V 4 bases short and J 4 bases short, with 11 bases between. In germline, CDR1 is ENHRY, CDR2 SYGVKD.